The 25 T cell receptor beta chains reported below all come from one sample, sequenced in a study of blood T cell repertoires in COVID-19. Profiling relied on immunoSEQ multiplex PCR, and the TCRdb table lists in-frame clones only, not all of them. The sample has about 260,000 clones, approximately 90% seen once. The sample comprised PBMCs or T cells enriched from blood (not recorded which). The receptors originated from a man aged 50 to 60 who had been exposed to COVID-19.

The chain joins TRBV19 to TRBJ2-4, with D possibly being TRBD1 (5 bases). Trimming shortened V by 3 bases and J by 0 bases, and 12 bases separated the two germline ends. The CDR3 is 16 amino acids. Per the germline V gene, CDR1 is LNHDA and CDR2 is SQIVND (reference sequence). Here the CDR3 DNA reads TGTGCCAGTAGTATTACGGCGACAGTAGCCAAAAACATTCAGTACTTC. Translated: CASSITATVAKNIQYF.

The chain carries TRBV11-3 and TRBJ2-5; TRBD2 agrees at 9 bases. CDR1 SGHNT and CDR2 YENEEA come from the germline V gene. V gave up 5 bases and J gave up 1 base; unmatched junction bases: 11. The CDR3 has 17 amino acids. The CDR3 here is CASSPRTGREGQETQYF. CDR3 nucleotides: TGTGCCAGCAGCCCCCGTACGGGGCGGGAGGGCCAAGAGACCCAGTACTTC.

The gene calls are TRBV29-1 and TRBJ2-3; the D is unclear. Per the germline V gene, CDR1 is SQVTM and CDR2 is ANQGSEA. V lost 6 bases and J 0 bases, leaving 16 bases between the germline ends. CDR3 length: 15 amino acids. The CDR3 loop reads CSVPSGFGSTDTQYF. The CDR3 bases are TGCAGCGTCCCTTCCGGGTTCGGTAGCACAGATACGCAGTATTTT.

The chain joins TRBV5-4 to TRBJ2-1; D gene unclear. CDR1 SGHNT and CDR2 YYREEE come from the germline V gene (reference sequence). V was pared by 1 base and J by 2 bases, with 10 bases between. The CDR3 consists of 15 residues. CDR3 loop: CASSLRLPTYNEQFF. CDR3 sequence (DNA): TGTGCCAGCAGCTTGAGACTCCCAACCTACAATGAGCAGTTCTTC.

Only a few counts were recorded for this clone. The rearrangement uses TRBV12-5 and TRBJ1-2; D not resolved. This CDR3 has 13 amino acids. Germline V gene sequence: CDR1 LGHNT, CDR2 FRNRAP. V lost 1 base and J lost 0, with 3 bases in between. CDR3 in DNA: TGTGCTAGTGGTTTGGGTACTAACTATGGCTACACCTTC. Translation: CASGLGTNYGYTF.

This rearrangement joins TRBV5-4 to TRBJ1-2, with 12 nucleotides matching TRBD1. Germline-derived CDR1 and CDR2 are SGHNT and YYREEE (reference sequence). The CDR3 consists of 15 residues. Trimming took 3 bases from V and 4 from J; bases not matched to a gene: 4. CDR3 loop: CASSSGTGGFYGYTF. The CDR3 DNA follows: TGTGCCAGCAGCTCGGGGACAGGGGGCTTCTATGGCTACACCTTC. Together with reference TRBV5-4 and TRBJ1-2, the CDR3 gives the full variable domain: ETGVTQSPTHLIKTRGQQVTLRCSSQSGHNTVSWYQQALGQGPQFIFQYYREEENGRGNFPPRFSGLQFPNYSSELNVNALELDDSALYLCASSSGTGGFYGYTFGSGTRLTVV.

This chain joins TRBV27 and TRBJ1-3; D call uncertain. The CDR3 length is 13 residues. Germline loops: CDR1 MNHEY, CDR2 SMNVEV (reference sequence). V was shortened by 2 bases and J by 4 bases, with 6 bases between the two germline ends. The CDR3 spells CASSLNWGNTIYF. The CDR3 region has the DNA TGTGCCAGCAGTTTAAACTGGGGAAACACCATATATTTT.

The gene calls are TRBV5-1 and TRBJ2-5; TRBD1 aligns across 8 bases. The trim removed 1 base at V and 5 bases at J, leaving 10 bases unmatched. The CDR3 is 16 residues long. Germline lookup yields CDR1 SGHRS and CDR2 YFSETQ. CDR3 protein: CASSLRWTGRMETQYF. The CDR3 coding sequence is TGCGCCAGCAGCTTGCGTTGGACAGGGAGAATGGAGACCCAGTACTTC.

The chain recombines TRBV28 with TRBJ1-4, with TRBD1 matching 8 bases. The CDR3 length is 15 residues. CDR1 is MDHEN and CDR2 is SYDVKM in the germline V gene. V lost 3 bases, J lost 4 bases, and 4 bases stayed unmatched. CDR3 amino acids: CASSFLGQDNEKLFF. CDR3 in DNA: TGTGCCAGCAGTTTCCTGGGACAGGATAATGAAAAACTGTTTTTT. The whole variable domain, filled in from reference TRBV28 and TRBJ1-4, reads DVKVTQSSRYLVKRTGEKVFLECVQDMDHENMFWYRQDPGLGLRLIYFSYDVKMKEKGDIPEGYSVSREKKERFSLILESASTNQTSMYLCASSFLGQDNEKLFFGSGTQLSVL.

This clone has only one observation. CDR3 bases: TGTGCCAGCAGACCCCGACAGGGTCGGGGCTACACCTTC. Translating it yields CASRPRQGRGYTF. J is TRBJ1-2 and V is TRBV3-1 (or the pseudogene TRBV3-2); 7 bases map to TRBD1. Germline CDR1 reads LGHDT; CDR2 reads YNNKEL (reference sequence). There are 13 residues in the CDR3. Losses at the gene ends were 6 bases for V and 8 bases for J; bases not matched to a gene: 9.

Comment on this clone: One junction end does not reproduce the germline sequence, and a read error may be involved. CDR3 in amino acids: CASSRGFGGSTDTQYF. The CDR3 nucleotides are TGTGCTAGCAGCCGCGGGTTCGGGGGTAGCACAGATACGCAGTATTTT. V and J are TRBV7-7 and TRBJ2-3; D is possibly TRBD2 (6 bases). Germline lookup yields CDR1 SSHAT and CDR2 FNYEAQ (reference sequence). CDR3 length: 16 amino acids. The full variable domain, completed using reference TRBV7-7 and TRBJ2-3, is GAGVSQSPRYKVTKRGQDVTLRCDPISSHATLYWYQQALGQGPEFLTYFNYEAQPDKSGLPSDRFSAERPEGSISTLTIQRTEQRDSAMYRCASSRGFGGSTDTQYFGPGTRLTVL.

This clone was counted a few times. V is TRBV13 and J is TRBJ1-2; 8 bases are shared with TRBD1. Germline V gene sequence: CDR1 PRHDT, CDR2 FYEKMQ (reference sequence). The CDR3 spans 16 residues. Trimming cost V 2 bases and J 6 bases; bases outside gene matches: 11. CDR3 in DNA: TGTGCCAGCAGCTTACCCCAGGGGGCGGGTGTGGATGGCTACACCTTC. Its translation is CASSLPQGAGVDGYTF.

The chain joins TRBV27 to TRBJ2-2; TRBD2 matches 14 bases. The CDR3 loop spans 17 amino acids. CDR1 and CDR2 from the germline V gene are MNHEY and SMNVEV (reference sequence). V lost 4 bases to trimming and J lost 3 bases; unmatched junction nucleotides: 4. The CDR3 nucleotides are TGTGCCAGCAGTTGGGGACTAGCGGGAGCCGACACCGGGGAGCTGTTTTTT. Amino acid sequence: CASSWGLAGADTGELFF.

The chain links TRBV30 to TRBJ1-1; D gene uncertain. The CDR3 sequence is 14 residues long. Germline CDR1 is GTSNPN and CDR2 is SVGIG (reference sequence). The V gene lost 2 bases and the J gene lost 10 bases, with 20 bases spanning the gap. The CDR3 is CAWSRGSPEGRAFF. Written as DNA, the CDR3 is TGTGCCTGGAGTCGAGGGTCCCCCGAAGGGCGAGCTTTCTTT.

The CDR3 DNA is TGCGCCAGCAGCCGCCCGGCGCGGGGACGCTATGGCTACACCTTC. It encodes CASSRPARGRYGYTF. The gene calls are TRBV4-1 and TRBJ1-2; a possible D gene is TRBD1 (5 bases). V was shortened by 4 bases and J by 4 bases, with 16 bases between the two germline ends. This CDR3 spans 15 amino acids. Germline lookup yields CDR1 MGHRA and CDR2 YSYEKL.

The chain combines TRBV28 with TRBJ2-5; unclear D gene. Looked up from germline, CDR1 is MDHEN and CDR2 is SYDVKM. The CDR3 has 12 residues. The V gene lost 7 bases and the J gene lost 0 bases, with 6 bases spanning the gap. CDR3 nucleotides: TGTGCCAGCACCGGGTACCAAGAGACCCAGTACTTC. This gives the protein CASTGYQETQYF.

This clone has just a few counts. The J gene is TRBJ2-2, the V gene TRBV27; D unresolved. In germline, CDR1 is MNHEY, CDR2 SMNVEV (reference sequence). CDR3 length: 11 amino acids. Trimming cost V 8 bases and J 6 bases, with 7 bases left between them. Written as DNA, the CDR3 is TGTGCCAGCGGGCGAGCCGGGGAGCTGTTTTTT. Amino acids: CASGRAGELFF.

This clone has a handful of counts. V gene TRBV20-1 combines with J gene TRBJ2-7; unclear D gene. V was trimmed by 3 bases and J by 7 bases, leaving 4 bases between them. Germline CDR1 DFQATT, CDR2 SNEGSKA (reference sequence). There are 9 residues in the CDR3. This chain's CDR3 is CSASREQYF. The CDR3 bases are TGCAGTGCTAGTCGGGAGCAGTACTTC.

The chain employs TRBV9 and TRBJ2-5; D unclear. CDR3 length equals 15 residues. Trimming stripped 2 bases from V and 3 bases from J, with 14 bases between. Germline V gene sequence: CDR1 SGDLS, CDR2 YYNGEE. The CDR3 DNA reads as TGTGCCAGCAGCGTCTCCGTCGGGTGGGAAGAGACCCAGTACTTC. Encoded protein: CASSVSVGWEETQYF.

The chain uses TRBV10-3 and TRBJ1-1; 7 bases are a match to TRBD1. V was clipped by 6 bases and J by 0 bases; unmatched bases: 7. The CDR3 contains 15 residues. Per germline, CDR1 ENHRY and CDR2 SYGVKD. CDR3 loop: CAISGKGALNTEAFF. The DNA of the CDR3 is TGTGCCATCAGCGGTAAGGGGGCTTTGAACACTGAAGCTTTCTTT.

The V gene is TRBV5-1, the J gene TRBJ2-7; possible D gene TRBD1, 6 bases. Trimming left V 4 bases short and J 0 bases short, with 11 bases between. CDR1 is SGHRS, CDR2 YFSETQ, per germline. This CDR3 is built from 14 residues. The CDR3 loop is CASSRDRISYEQYF. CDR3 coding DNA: TGCGCCAGCAGCCGCGACAGGATCTCCTACGAGCAGTACTTC.

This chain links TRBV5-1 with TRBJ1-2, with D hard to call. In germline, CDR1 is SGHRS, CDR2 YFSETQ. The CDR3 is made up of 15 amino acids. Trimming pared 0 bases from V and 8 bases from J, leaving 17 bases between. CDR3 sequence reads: CASSLVPQEVTGYTF. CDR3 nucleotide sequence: TGCGCCAGCAGCTTGGTTCCGCAGGAGGTGACGGGCTACACCTTC.

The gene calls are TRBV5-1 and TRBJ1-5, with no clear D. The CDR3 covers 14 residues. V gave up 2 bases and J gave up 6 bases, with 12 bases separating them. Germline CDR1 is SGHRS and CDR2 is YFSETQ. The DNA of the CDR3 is TGCGCCAGCAGCTTATCAGGCGAAACTCAGCCCCAGCATTTT. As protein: CASSLSGETQPQHF.

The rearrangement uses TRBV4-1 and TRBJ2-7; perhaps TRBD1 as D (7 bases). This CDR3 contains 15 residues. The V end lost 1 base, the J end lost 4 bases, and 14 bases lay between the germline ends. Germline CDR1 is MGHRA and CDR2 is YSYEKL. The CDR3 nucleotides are TGCGCCAGCAGCCAAGTGTTGTCAGGGGGGTACGAGCAGTACTTC. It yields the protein CASSQVLSGGYEQYF.

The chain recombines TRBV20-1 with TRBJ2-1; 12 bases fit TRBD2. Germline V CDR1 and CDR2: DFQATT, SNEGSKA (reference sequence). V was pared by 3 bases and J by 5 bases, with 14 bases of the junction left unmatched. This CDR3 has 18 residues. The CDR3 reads CSASNTPGLAGRDNEQFF. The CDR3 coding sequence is TGCAGTGCTAGTAACACCCCTGGACTAGCGGGAAGAGACAATGAGCAGTTCTTC.